What follows are 7 T cell receptor beta chains derived from one specimen sequenced in a study of T cell clusters in autoimmune cytopenias. One tube held mixed TRB-A and TRB-B primer pools for touch-down PCR. After re-calling the multiplex PCR reads, TCRdb lists one entry per CDR3 protein, DNA absent. The specimen's table records under 15,000 distinct CDR3 sequences. TRB amplification used approximately 250 ng of peripheral blood genomic DNA. The sample comprised peripheral blood. These receptors were obtained from a human donor with an autoimmune cytopenia or autoimmune hepatitis (not recorded which).

This chain joins TRBV19 and TRBJ1-3. The germline CDR1 and CDR2 sequences are LNHDA and SQIVND (reference sequence). The CDR3 extends over 17 amino acids. CDR3 sequence: CASSIPRRRFSGNTIYF.

J is TRBJ2-7 and V is TRBV27. The CDR3 has 13 residues. Germline V gene sequence: CDR1 MNHEY, CDR2 SMNVEV (reference sequence). Here the CDR3 reads CASNKRGSYEQYF.

The chain has TRBV6-5 and TRBJ2-7; TCRdb's D call of TRBD2 is untestable without DNA. This CDR3 comprises 18 residues. From germline, CDR1 is MNHEY and CDR2 SVGAGI. This CDR3 is CASSYSFVGTSSSYEQYF.

V usage is TRBV5-6 and J usage is TRBJ1-4. CDR1 and CDR2 from the germline V gene are SGHDT and YYEEEE. This CDR3 is 14 amino acids long. CDR3 in amino acids: CASSLERGGEKLFF.

The chain joins TRBV19 to TRBJ2-1; no DNA is available, so the TRBD2 call from TCRdb remains unchecked. Germline V gives CDR1 LNHDA, CDR2 SQIVND (reference sequence). This CDR3 is 15 amino acids long. CDR3: CASSIGLAGGDEQFF.

The chain links TRBV12-3 or TRBV12-4 to TRBJ2-3; TCRdb returns TRBD1, unconfirmable since there is no DNA. This CDR3 region has 14 residues. The CDR3 is CASSLWTGPDTQYF.

The chain couples TRBV18 to TRBJ2-7; with no DNA, the TCRdb D assignment of TRBD1 cannot be verified. The CDR3 has 12 amino acids. Germline V gives CDR1 KGHSH, CDR2 LQKENI. CDR3 amino acids: CASSPSGREQYF.